Sequencing of this T cell receptor (beta chain) was carried out in a study of T cell clonotyping in hematopoietic cell transplantation. At the level of the study: Pretransplant recipient samples were taken after cytoreduction. Study findings and constraints: Recipient TCR diversity dropped after transplant; expanded clonotypes rose from day 30 to 180. Few recipient clonotypes overlapped donors; over 95% were de novo at given depth. CD4 and CD8 repertoire contributions could not be separated without sorting.

Clones were sequenced by immunoSEQ multiplex PCR, and TCRdb holds only the in-frame ones, with some missing. The sample shows about 49,000 clones, about nine tenths of them seen only once. The CDR3 length is 17 residues. J gave up 0 bases and V 4 bases, and 10 bases lay outside the gene matches. Germline V gene data show CDR1 as MDHEN and CDR2 as SYDVKM. Notes on this clone: The antigen is unknown.

Time point in this sample: recipient sample about 28 days before transplant, after cytoreduction. The receptor was isolated from a man aged 55-75 years with biphenotypic leukemia. Some clones in this sample may be carry-over from other donors' samples. This chain joins TRBV28 and TRBJ2-7; TRBD1 agrees at 9 bases. The specimen was peripheral blood mononuclear cells, collected before stem cell transplant. DNA of the CDR3: TGTGCCAGCAGTTCCCCTGCGGGACAGGGCAGCTCCTACGAGCAGTACTTC. This encodes CASSSPAGQGSSYEQYF. The full variable domain, in which reference TRBV28 and TRBJ2-7 provide the parts outside the CDR3, is DVKVTQSSRYLVKRTGEKVFLECVQDMDHENMFWYRQDPGLGLRLIYFSYDVKMKEKGDIPEGYSVSREKKERFSLILESASTNQTSMYLCASSSPAGQGSSYEQYFGPGTRLTVT.